The 14 T cell receptor beta chains given below trace back to one sample, sequenced in a study of blood T cell repertoires in COVID-19. TCRdb's copy holds only in-frame clones and misses some; the assay was immunoSEQ multiplex PCR. The profile shows about 250,000 clones, roughly 82% of them singletons. The sample consisted of peripheral blood. The receptors stem from a woman in her 70s with acute or convalescent COVID-19.

This chain joins TRBV28 and TRBJ2-1; TRBD2 might be the D (5 bases). Germline loops: CDR1 MDHEN, CDR2 SYDVKM. V lost 6 bases, J lost 6 bases, and 12 bases lay in between. The CDR3 runs 13 residues. The CDR3 sequence is CASRARVGNEQFF. The CDR3 nucleotides are TGTGCCAGCAGGGCGAGGGTCGGCAATGAGCAGTTCTTC.

The chain is built from TRBV7-2 and TRBJ1-5; D remains unclear. Germline V gene data show CDR1 as SGHTA and CDR2 as FQGNSA. V was pared by 5 bases and J by 4 bases, with 12 bases between. The CDR3 runs 14 residues. CDR3 protein: CASSDPGSNQPQHF. DNA for the CDR3: TGTGCCAGCAGCGACCCAGGTAGTAATCAGCCCCAGCATTTT.

The chain uses TRBV30 and TRBJ2-1; 7 bases line up with TRBD1. V was pared by 7 bases and J by 0 bases, with 9 bases of the junction left unmatched. The CDR3 spans 15 residues. Per the germline V gene, CDR1 is GTSNPN and CDR2 is SVGIG (reference sequence). CDR3 in DNA: TGTGCCTACCCCTGGGACAGTAGCTCCTACAATGAGCAGTTCTTC. Encoded protein: CAYPWDSSSYNEQFF. Supplemented by reference TRBV30 and TRBJ2-1, the full variable domain reads SQTIHQWPATLVQPVGSPLSLECTVEGTSNPNLYWYRQAAGRGLQLLFYSVGIGQISSEVPQNLSASRPQDRQFILSSKKLLLSDSGFYLCAYPWDSSSYNEQFFGPGTRLTVL.

The genes are TRBV5-4 and TRBJ1-3; a possible D gene is TRBD1 (5 bases). From germline, CDR1 is SGHNT and CDR2 YYREEE (reference sequence). The length of the CDR3 is 14 residues. V shed 0 bases and J shed 2 bases, with 6 bases lying between them. This CDR3 is CASSLAGAGNTIYF. CDR3 nucleotides: TGTGCCAGCAGCTTGGCGGGGGCTGGAAACACCATATATTTT.

The chain uses TRBV18 and TRBJ2-7, with a weak D call TRBD2 (6 bases). Trimming removed 3 bases at V and 7 bases at J, with 13 bases between. This CDR3 has 13 amino acids. Germline V CDR1 and CDR2: KGHSH, LQKENI. The CDR3 sequence is CASSPQNGLEQYF. In DNA form, the CDR3 reads TGTGCCAGCTCACCCCAGAACGGACTAGAGCAGTACTTC.

The J gene is TRBJ1-6, the V gene TRBV6-2 or TRBV6-3; 7 positions agree with TRBD1. This CDR3 region has 17 residues. V shed 6 bases, J shed 0 bases, and the junction held 8 bases outside the gene matches. Germline lookup yields CDR1 MNHEY and CDR2 SVGEGT. The CDR3 sequence is CASSPGTASSYNSPLHF. The CDR3 DNA sequence: TGTGCCAGCAGCCCCGGGACAGCTAGCTCCTATAATTCACCCCTCCACTTT.

The chain carries TRBV4-3 and TRBJ1-2; TRBD1 is a possible D gene (6 bases). V was pared by 1 base and J by 9 bases, with 12 bases between. The germline V gene has CDR1 LGHNA and CDR2 YSLEER. The CDR3 contains 13 residues. CDR3 protein: CASSQGEGGRYTF. In nucleotides, the CDR3 is TGCGCCAGCAGCCAAGGAGAAGGGGGACGCTACACCTTC.

J is TRBJ2-5 and V is TRBV5-4; perhaps TRBD1 as D (5 bases). Germline CDR1 SGHNT, CDR2 YYREEE (reference sequence). V gave up 0 bases and J gave up 4 bases, with 13 bases separating them. The CDR3 sequence is 15 residues long. The CDR3 DNA is TGTGCCAGCAGCTTGGCTGACAGCCACCCAGAGACCCAGTACTTC. Protein sequence: CASSLADSHPETQYF.

The chain links TRBV3-1 (or the pseudogene TRBV3-2) to TRBJ2-1, with 12 bases that match TRBD2. Germline V gives CDR1 LGHDT, CDR2 YNNKEL (reference sequence). This CDR3 has 19 amino acids. The V and J ends lost 5 bases and 8 bases, in that order; junction bases with no gene match: 19. This chain's CDR3 is CASSSGPQLAGGPQDEQFF. Here the CDR3 DNA reads TGTGCCAGCAGCTCAGGGCCTCAGCTAGCGGGGGGGCCACAAGATGAGCAGTTCTTC.

The rearrangement uses TRBV7-9 and TRBJ2-7, with 9 bases that match TRBD1. Trimming cost V 1 base and J 2 bases; bases outside gene matches: 3. The CDR3 has 15 residues. Germline CDR1 reads SEHNR; CDR2 reads FQNEAQ (reference sequence). The CDR3 sequence: CASSLGDRVTYEQYF. In nucleotides, the CDR3 is TGTGCCAGCAGCTTAGGGGACAGGGTGACCTACGAGCAGTACTTC.

This sequence joins TRBV5-4 and TRBJ2-1; 9 nucleotides match TRBD1. The junction had 6 bases not matched to a gene; V was cut back by 1 base and J by 7 bases. Germline CDR1 SGHNT, CDR2 YYREEE (reference sequence). The CDR3 is 15 residues long. The CDR3 DNA sequence: TGTGCCAGCAGCTTGCCACAGGGGGCGCGGAATGAGCAGTTCTTC. Translating gives CASSLPQGARNEQFF.

A word on this clone: In the same sample, other DNA sequences code for this CDR3. The chain carries TRBV6-5 and TRBJ2-2, with 8 bases matching TRBD1. V lost 8 bases, J lost 2 bases, and 1 base stayed unmatched. The CDR3 is 13 amino acids. Germline V gives CDR1 MNHEY, CDR2 SVGAGI. CDR3 sequence reads: CASDRGNTGELFF. The CDR3 DNA is TGTGCCAGCGACAGGGGAAACACCGGGGAGCTGTTTTTT.

This clone was observed a single time. J is TRBJ2-2 and V is TRBV4-3, with D possibly matching TRBD2 (5 bases). The CDR3 runs 16 residues. Germline V lookup: CDR1 LGHNA, CDR2 YSLEER. The germline V and J ends were trimmed by 4 bases and 1 base, with 13 bases remaining between them. This chain's CDR3 is CASSRGGLLNTGELFF. For the CDR3, the DNA is TGCGCCAGCAGCCGCGGCGGACTTCTGAACACCGGGGAGCTGTTTTTT.

The J gene is TRBJ1-1, the V gene TRBV12-3 or TRBV12-4; D gene uncertain. V was pared by 7 bases and J by 5 bases, with 14 bases between. The CDR3 is made up of 13 amino acids. In DNA, the CDR3 is TGTGCCAGCACCCTTTGGTCGGGTACTGAAGCTTTCTTT. It yields the protein CASTLWSGTEAFF.